Below are 4 T cell receptor beta chains sequenced from a single sample in a study of T cell responses to AZD1222 COVID-19 vaccine. Profiled with immunoSEQ multiplex PCR; TCRdb holds only in-frame clones, not every one. The data contain around 160,000 clones, 85% to 95% of them singletons. The sample here was peripheral blood, taken on day 0 of MenACWY control vaccination. These receptors all stem from an adult in good health.

The rearrangement joins TRBV9 to TRBJ1-2, with D uncertain. The ends were cut back, 0 bases at V and 0 bases at J, with 9 bases in the middle. Germline V gene lookup returns CDR1 SGDLS and CDR2 YYNGEE. The length of the CDR3 is 15 residues. The CDR3 bases are TGTGCCAGCAGCGTAGATGGCAACTCTAACTATGGCTACACCTTC. It is translated as CASSVDGNSNYGYTF.

The chain recombines TRBV2 with TRBJ2-1; D unresolved. The V gene's germline CDR1 is SNHLY and CDR2 FYNNEI. V was clipped by 2 bases and J by 3 bases, with 5 bases between them. The CDR3 is 13 residues long. CDR3 region: CASSESNYNEQFF. DNA of the CDR3: TGTGCCAGCAGTGAATCTAACTACAATGAGCAGTTCTTC. Looking up the rest from reference TRBV2 and TRBJ2-1 gives the full variable domain: EPEVTQTPSHQVTQMGQEVILRCVPISNHLYFYWYRQILGQKVEFLVSFYNNEISEKSEIFDDQFSVERPDGSNFTLKIRSTKLEDSAMYFCASSESNYNEQFFGPGTRLTVL.

The chain joins TRBV12-5 to TRBJ2-3; perhaps TRBD1 as D (5 bases). The V and J ends lost 5 bases and 4 bases respectively, with 13 bases between them. This CDR3 is built from 14 residues. Per the germline V gene, CDR1 is LGHNT and CDR2 is FRNRAP. The CDR3 bases are TGTGCTAGTGGTCCGCGAATACAGGCAGATACGCAGTATTTT. It specifies CASGPRIQADTQYF.

The chain is built from TRBV4-2 and TRBJ2-5; 7 bases are a match to TRBD1. CDR3 size: 16 residues. V was clipped by 2 bases and J by 2 bases; unmatched bases: 8. Germline loops: CDR1 LGHNA, CDR2 YNFKEQ. DNA of the CDR3: TGTGCCAGCAGCCAACCACCAGGACAGGCTCAAGAGACCCAGTACTTC. Its protein product is CASSQPPGQAQETQYF.